The rows below give T cell receptor beta chains drawn from one sample of a study of blood T cells in healthy people across ages. From the 5' RACE reads, TCRdb called clonotypes with MiXCR, one entry per CDR3 protein. The sample records 540,000 or so distinct CDR3 sequences, roughly 28% being singletons. The sequencing input was blood. The source is a woman in her 70s in good health. Each CDR3 is given with its conserved first and last residue. The D gene is left open where the match is weak. Size values are once, few and many counts, or a class for expanded clones, and some rows have none.

clone_size,v_call,d_call,j_call,cdr3_nt,cdr3_aa
-,TRBV20-1,-,TRBJ1-1,TGCAGTGCTAGTTGGGTCCCCATGAACACTGAAGCTTTCTTT,CSASWVPMNTEAFF
many,TRBV7-9,TRBD2,TRBJ2-7,TGTGCCAGCAGCTCTACTAGCGGCTACGAGCAGTACTTC,CASSSTSGYEQYF
-,TRBV20-1,-,TRBJ2-7,TGCAGTGCTAGCTCGGCGGCGGACTACGAGCAGTACTTC,CSASSAADYEQYF
few,TRBV7-6,-,TRBJ2-1,TGTGCCAGCAGCTTAAGGGGGATTGAGCAGTTCTTC,CASSLRGIEQFF
-,TRBV20-1,TRBD2,TRBJ2-7,TGCAGTGCTACCGGGACTAGGATCAGCGAGCAGTACTTC,CSATGTRISEQYF
few,TRBV12-3/TRBV12-4,TRBD2,TRBJ2-5,TGTGCCAGCAGTCCTAGCGGGGGAAGGGAGACCCAGTACTTC,CASSPSGGRETQYF
-,TRBV15,-,TRBJ2-7,TGTGCCACCAGCAGAGGTAGCTCCTACGAGCAGTACTTC,CATSRGSSYEQYF
-,TRBV29-1,-,TRBJ2-3,TGCAGCGTTGTCCAAACAGATACGCAGTATTTT,CSVVQTDTQYF
few,TRBV4-3,-,TRBJ2-5,TGCGCCAGCAGCCAAGACTCAAGTTCTGTGACCCAGTACTTC,CASSQDSSSVTQYF
-,TRBV12-5,TRBD1,TRBJ2-6,TGTGCTAGTGGCCAATACCTACCGGGACAGTCCTCCTCTGGGGCCAACGTCCTGACTTTC,CASGQYLPGQSSSGANVLTF
-,TRBV12-3/TRBV12-4,TRBD1,TRBJ1-2,TGTGCCGGCAGCGCACAGGGGGCCTATGGCTACACCTTC,CAGSAQGAYGYTF
-,TRBV5-1,-,TRBJ2-1,TGCGCCAGCAGCTCCACAGGGACCCACAATGAGCAGTTCTTC,CASSSTGTHNEQFF
few,TRBV5-1,-,TRBJ2-5,TGCGCCAGCAGCCGGGTCAGAATCGGGGAGACCCAGTACTTC,CASSRVRIGETQYF
-,TRBV5-6,TRBD1,TRBJ2-5,TGTGCCAGCAGCTCCTTAAGACAGGGGGCGTCAGAGACCCAGTACTTC,CASSSLRQGASETQYF
-,TRBV13,-,TRBJ1-4,TGTGCCAGCAGCCCACCGGGACTCAGTAATGAAAAACTGTTTTTT,CASSPPGLSNEKLFF
-,TRBV6-6,-,TRBJ2-7,TGTGCCAGCAGTTACCAGGGGAGCTACGAGCAGTACTTC,CASSYQGSYEQYF
-,TRBV5-1,-,TRBJ2-5,TGCGCCAGCAGTCCTACTCAGGGTCACCAAGAGACCCAGTACTTC,CASSPTQGHQETQYF
few,TRBV5-1,TRBD1,TRBJ1-4,TGCGCCAGCAGCCAGTCCGGGACAGGGGAGGAAAAACTGTTTTTT,CASSQSGTGEEKLFF
-,TRBV5-1,TRBD1,TRBJ1-4,TGCGCCAGCAGCGAAGGACAGGGGGCGCTTAATGAAAAACTGTTTTTT,CASSEGQGALNEKLFF
-,TRBV4-2,TRBD2,TRBJ2-5,TGTGCCAGCAGCCAAAGGCATGCGGGGGAACAGACCCAGTACTTC,CASSQRHAGEQTQYF
few,TRBV12-3/TRBV12-4,-,TRBJ2-5,TGTGCCAGCAAGACGTGGGACCAAGAGACCCAGTACTTC,CASKTWDQETQYF
few,TRBV13,TRBD2,TRBJ2-7,TGTGCCAGCAGCTTAGCTCAGCGGGGGGTAGGCTCCTACGAGCAGTACTTC,CASSLAQRGVGSYEQYF
-,TRBV7-6,TRBD1,TRBJ1-2,TGTGCCAGCAGCCCGAGTGGCCAGGGGGCATATGGCTACACCTTC,CASSPSGQGAYGYTF
few,TRBV5-5,TRBD1,TRBJ2-1,TGTGCCAGCAGCTCGATAGGGGACAGGGATTACAATGAGCAGTTCTTC,CASSSIGDRDYNEQFF
-,TRBV20-1,-,TRBJ1-3,TGCAGTGCAAAGGGGCAGGGTGGAAACACCATATATTTT,CSAKGQGGNTIYF
few,TRBV3-1,-,TRBJ2-1,TGTGCCAGCAGCCAACTTAGCAGCAATGAGCAGTTCTTC,CASSQLSSNEQFF
few,TRBV5-1,-,TRBJ1-1,TGCGCCAGCACCATATTTGACAGTAACACTGAAGCTTTCTTT,CASTIFDSNTEAFF
-,TRBV29-1,TRBD1,TRBJ1-5,TGCAGCGTTATTACAGGGGGCCCAGGGAATCAGCCCCAGCATTTT,CSVITGGPGNQPQHF